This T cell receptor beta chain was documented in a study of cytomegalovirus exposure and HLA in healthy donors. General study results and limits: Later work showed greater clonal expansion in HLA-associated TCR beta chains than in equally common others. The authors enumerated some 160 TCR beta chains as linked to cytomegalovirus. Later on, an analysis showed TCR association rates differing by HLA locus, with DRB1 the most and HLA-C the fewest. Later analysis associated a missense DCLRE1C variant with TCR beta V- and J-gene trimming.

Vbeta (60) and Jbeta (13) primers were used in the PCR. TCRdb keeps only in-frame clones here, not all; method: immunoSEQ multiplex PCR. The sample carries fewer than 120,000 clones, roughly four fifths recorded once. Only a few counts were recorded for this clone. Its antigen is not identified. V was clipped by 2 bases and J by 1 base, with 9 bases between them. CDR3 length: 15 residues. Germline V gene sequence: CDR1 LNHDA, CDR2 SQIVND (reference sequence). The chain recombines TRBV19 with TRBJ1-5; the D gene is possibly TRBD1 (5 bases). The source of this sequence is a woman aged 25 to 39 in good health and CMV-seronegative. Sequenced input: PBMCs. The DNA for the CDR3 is TGTGCCAGTAGTATAACAGGTAGAAGCAATCAGCCCCAGCATTTT. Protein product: CASSITGRSNQPQHF.